This T cell receptor beta chain was observed in a study of CD8 T cells in ankylosing spondylitis. General study results and limits: Typical of ankylosing spondylitis blood, it appeared, was a TCR beta motif of eight highly homologous variants. Significantly higher representation of disease-linked clones was reported for matched ankylosing spondylitis synovial fluid. Disease-linked clones displayed a CD8+ phenotype and appeared relatively rarely in peripheral blood. Earlier reports found some motif variants in synovial fluid and blood in reactive arthritis.

The length of the CDR3 is 14 residues. V trimming: 5 bases; J trimming: 2 bases; junction bases outside the gene matches: 7. Germline-derived CDR1 and CDR2 are SQVTM and ANQGSEA. Using quantitative 5'-RACE with molecular barcodes, the authors made TCR beta libraries. TCRdb reanalysed the 5' RACE reads using MiXCR and keeps one entry per CDR3 protein. Counted here are about 800,000 distinct CDR3 sequences, over 9.5% occurring once; the ten biggest clones make up under 0.6%. A remark on this clonotype: Its antigen is still unknown.

V and J are TRBV29-1 and TRBJ2-3; 7 bases align to TRBD1. The sequence came from a male donor with ankylosing spondylitis. The sequenced sample consisted of blood, either unsorted or a sorted T cell fraction (not recorded which). The CDR3 reads CSVRQGSPTDTQYF. The CDR3 DNA sequence: TGCAGCGTTAGACAGGGTTCGCCCACAGATACGCAGTATTTT.